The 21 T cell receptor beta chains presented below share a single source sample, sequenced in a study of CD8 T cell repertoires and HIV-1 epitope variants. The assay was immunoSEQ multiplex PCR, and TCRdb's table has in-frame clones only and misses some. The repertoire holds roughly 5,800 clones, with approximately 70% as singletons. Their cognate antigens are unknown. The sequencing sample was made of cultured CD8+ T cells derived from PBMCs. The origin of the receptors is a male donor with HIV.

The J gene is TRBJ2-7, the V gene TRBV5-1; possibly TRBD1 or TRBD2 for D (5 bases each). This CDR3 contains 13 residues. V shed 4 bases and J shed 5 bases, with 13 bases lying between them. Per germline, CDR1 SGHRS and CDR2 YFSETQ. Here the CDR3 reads CASSPWDPNEQYF. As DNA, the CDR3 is TGCGCCAGCAGCCCCTGGGACCCTAACGAGCAGTACTTC. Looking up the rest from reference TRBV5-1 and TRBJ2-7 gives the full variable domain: KAGVTQTPRYLIKTRGQQVTLSCSPISGHRSVSWYQQTPGQGLQFLFEYFSETQRNKGNFPGRFSGRQFSNSRSEMNVSTLELGDSALYLCASSPWDPNEQYFGPGTRLTVT.

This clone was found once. In DNA form, the CDR3 reads TGTGCCAGTAAGAGACTAGCGGTGTTCACCGGGGAGCTGTTTTTT. As protein: CASKRLAVFTGELFF. The chain employs TRBV19 and TRBJ2-2; TRBD2 agrees at 9 bases. From germline, CDR1 is LNHDA and CDR2 SQIVND (reference sequence). The junction had 7 bases not matched to a gene; V was cut back by 7 bases and J by 4 bases. This CDR3 has 15 amino acids.

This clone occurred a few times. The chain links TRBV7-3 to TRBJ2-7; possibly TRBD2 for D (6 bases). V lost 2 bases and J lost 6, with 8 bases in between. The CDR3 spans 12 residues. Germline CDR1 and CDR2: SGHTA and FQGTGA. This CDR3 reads CASSLRAGEQYF. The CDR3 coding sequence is TGTGCCAGCAGCTTACGAGCGGGCGAGCAGTACTTC.

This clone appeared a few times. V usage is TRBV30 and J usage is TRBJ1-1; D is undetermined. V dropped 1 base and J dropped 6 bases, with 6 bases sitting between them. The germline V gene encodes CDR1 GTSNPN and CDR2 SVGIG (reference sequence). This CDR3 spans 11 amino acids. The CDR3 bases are TGTGCCTGGAGTGAACGGCCTGAAGCTTTCTTT. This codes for CAWSERPEAFF.

The CDR3 protein is CASRSVLGNQPQHF. As DNA, the CDR3 is TGTGCCAGTAGGTCCGTCCTGGGCAATCAGCCCCAGCATTTT. The chain uses TRBV19 and TRBJ1-5; D gene unclear. Looked up from germline, CDR1 is LNHDA and CDR2 is SQIVND (reference sequence). V lost 6 bases and J lost 2, with 11 bases in between. The CDR3 contains 14 residues. The full variable domain, with the rest looked up from reference TRBV19 and TRBJ1-5, is DGGITQSPKYLFRKEGQNVTLSCEQNLNHDAMYWYRQDPGQGLRLIYYSQIVNDFQKGDIAEGYSVSREKKESFPLTVTSAQKNPTAFYLCASRSVLGNQPQHFGDGTRLSIL.

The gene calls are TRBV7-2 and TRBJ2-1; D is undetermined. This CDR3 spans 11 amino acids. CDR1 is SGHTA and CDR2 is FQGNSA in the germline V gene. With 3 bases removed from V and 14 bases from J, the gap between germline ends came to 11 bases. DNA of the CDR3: TGTGCCAGCAGCTTCGGCCCCCAGAAGTTCTTC. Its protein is CASSFGPQKFF. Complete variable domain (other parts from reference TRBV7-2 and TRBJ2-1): GAGVSQSPSNKVTEKGKDVELRCDPISGHTALYWYRQSLGQGLEFLIYFQGNSAPDKSGLPSDRFSAERTGGSVSTLTIQRTQQEDSAVYLCASSFGPQKFFGPGTRLTVL.

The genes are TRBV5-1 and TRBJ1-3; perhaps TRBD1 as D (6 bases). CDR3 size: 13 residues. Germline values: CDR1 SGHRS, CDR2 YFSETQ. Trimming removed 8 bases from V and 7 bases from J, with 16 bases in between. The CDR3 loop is CASRDTERNTIYF. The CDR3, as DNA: TGCGCCAGTAGGGACACTGAAAGGAACACCATATATTTT.

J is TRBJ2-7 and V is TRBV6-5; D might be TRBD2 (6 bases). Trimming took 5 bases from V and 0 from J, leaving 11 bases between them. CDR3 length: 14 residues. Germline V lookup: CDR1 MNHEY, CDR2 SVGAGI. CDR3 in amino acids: CASSPLAYSYEQYF. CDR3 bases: TGTGCCAGCAGTCCTCTAGCGTACTCCTACGAGCAGTACTTC.

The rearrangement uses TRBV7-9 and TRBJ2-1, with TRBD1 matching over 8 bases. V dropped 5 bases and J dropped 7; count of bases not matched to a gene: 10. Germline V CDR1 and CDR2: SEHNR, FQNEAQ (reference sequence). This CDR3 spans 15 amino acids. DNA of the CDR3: TGTGCCAGCAGCCCCGACAGGGGATCTGATAATGAGCAGTTCTTC. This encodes CASSPDRGSDNEQFF.

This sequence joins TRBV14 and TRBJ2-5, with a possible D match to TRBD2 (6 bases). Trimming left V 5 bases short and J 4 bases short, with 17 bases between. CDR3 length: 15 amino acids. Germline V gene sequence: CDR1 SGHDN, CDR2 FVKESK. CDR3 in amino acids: CASSSRRGKRETQYF. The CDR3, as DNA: TGTGCCAGCAGCTCTCGCCGGGGGAAGAGAGAGACCCAGTACTTC.

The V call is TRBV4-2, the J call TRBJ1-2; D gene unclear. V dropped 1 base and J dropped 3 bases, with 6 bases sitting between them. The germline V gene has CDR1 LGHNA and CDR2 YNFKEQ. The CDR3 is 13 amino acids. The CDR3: CASSQGFDYGYTF. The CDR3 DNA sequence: TGTGCCAGCAGCCAAGGTTTTGACTATGGCTACACCTTC.

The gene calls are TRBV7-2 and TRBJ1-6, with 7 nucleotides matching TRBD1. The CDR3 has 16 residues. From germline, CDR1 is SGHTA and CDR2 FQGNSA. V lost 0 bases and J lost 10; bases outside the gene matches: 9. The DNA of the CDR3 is TGTGCCAGCAGCTTAGCGGGAGGGGGCTCGCGCTCACCCCTCCACTTT. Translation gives CASSLAGGGSRSPLHF.

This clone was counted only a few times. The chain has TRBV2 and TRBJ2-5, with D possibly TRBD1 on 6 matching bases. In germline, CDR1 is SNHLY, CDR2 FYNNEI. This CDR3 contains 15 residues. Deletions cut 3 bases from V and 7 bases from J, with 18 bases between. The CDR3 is CASSDPDSAWGTQYF. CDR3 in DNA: TGTGCCAGCAGTGATCCGGACAGCGCTTGGGGGACCCAGTACTTC. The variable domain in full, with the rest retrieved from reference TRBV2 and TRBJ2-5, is EPEVTQTPSHQVTQMGQEVILRCVPISNHLYFYWYRQILGQKVEFLVSFYNNEISEKSEIFDDQFSVERPDGSNFTLKIRSTKLEDSAMYFCASSDPDSAWGTQYFGPGTRLLVL.

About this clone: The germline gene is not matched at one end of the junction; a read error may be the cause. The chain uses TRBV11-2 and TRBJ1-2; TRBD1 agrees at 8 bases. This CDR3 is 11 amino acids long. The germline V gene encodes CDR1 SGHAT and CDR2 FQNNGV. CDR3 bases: TGTGCCTCGAGGGACAGGACATTGGCGGTCTTC. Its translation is CASRDRTLAVF.

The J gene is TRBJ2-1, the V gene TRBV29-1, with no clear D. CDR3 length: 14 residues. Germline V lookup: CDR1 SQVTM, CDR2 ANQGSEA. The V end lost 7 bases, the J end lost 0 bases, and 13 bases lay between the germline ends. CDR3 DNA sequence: TGCAGCGCCGCTGAAGCTAACTCCTACAATGAGCAGTTCTTC. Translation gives CSAAEANSYNEQFF.

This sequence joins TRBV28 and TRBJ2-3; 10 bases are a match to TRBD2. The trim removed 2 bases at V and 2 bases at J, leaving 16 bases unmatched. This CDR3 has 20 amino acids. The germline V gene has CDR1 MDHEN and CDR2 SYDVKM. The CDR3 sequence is CASSLAASGSGKAHTDTQYF. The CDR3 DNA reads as TGTGCCAGCAGTTTAGCAGCTAGCGGGAGCGGTAAGGCACACACAGATACGCAGTATTTT.

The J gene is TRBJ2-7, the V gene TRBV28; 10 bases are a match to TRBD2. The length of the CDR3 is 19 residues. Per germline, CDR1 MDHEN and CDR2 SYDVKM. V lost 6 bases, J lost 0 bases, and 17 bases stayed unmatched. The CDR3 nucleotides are TGTGCCAGCAGCCTAACCGTTCGTATGGGGACTAGCGACTCCTACGAGCAGTACTTC. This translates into CASSLTVRMGTSDSYEQYF.

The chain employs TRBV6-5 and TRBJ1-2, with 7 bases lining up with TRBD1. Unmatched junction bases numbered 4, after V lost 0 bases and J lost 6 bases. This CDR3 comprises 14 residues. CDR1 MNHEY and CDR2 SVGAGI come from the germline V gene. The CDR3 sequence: CASSYSGTVDGYTF. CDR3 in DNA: TGTGCCAGCAGTTACTCAGGGACAGTGGATGGCTACACCTTC.

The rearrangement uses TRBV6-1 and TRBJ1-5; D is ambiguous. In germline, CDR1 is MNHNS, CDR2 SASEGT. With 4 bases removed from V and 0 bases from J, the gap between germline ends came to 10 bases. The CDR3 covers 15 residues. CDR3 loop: CASSALTNSNQPQHF. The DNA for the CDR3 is TGTGCCAGCAGTGCCCTGACAAATAGCAATCAGCCCCAGCATTTT.

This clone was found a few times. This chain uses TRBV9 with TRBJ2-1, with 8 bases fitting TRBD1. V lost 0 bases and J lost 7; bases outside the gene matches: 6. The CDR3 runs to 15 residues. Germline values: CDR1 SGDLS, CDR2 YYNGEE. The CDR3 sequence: CASSVVRTGYNEQFF. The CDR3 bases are TGTGCCAGCAGCGTAGTTCGGACAGGGTATAATGAGCAGTTCTTC.

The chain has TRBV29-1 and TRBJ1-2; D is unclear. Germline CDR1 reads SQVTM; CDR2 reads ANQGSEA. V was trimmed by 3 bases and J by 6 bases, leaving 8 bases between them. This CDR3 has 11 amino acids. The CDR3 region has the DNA TGCAGCGTTGAGTCAGGTCATGGCTACACCTTC. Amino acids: CSVESGHGYTF.